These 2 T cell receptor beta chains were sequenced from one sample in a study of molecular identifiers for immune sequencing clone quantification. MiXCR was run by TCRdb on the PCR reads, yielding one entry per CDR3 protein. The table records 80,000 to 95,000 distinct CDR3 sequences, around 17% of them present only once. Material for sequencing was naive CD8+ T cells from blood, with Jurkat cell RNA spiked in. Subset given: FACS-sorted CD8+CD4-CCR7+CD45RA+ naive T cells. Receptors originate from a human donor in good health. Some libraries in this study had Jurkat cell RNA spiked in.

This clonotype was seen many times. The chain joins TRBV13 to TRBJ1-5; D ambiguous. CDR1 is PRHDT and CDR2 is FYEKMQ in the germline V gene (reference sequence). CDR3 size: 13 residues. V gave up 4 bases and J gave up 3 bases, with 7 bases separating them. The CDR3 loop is CASSYRDNQPQHF. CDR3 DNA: TGTGCCAGCAGCTACCGAGACAATCAGCCCCAGCATTTT.

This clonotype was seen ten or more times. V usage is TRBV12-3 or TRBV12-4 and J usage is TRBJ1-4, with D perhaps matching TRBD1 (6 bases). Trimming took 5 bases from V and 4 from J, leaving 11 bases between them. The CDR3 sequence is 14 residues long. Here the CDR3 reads CASSIGQLNEKLFF. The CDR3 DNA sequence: TGTGCCAGCAGTATCGGACAGCTTAATGAAAAACTGTTTTTT.